Presented here are 25 T cell receptor beta chains from one specimen sequenced in a study of T cells in Graves' hyperthyroidism and ophthalmopathy. Regions amplified from RNA transcripts were the TCR beta CDR3 regions. TCR CDR3 underwent first-round RT-PCR with the HTBI primer set. In TCRdb, the multiplex PCR reads were re-called with MiXCR into one record per CDR3 protein. The sample has around 200,000 distinct CDR3 sequences, approximately 20% seen once. Sequenced input: blood. The receptor source for this set is a man between 40 and 49 years old with Graves' hyperthyroidism.

This clonotype has a handful of counts. The rearrangement uses TRBV3-1 and TRBJ1-1; unclear D gene. Deletions cut 0 bases from V and 6 bases from J, with 14 bases between. Germline lookup yields CDR1 LGHDT and CDR2 YNNKEL (reference sequence). There are 15 residues in the CDR3. The CDR3 DNA reads TGTGCCAGCAGCCAAGATCTGACTACATCGCCTGAAGCTTTCTTT. The encoded protein is CASSQDLTTSPEAFF.

At least ten counts were recorded for this clonotype. This sequence joins TRBV5-1 and TRBJ2-3; maybe TRBD1 (5 bases). V gave up 5 bases and J gave up 5 bases, with 12 bases separating them. The CDR3 covers 13 residues. CDR1 and CDR2 from the germline V gene are SGHRS and YFSETQ. The CDR3 nucleotides are TGCGCCAGCAGTATAGCAGGGCTAGATACGCAGTATTTT. This sequence encodes CASSIAGLDTQYF.

This clonotype turned up a few times. J is TRBJ2-3 and V is TRBV18, with TRBD2 identical over 8 bases. The J segment lost 4 bases and the V segment lost 6 bases, leaving 9 bases of the junction unmatched. The CDR3 covers 15 residues. Germline CDR1 is KGHSH and CDR2 is LQKENI. CDR3 amino acids: CASSYVGGAADTQYF. The CDR3 nucleotides read TGTGCCAGCTCGTACGTCGGGGGGGCCGCAGATACGCAGTATTTT.

This clonotype was recorded many times. The chain employs TRBV18 and TRBJ1-1, with TRBD1 matching over 10 bases. Trimming removed 5 bases from V and 8 bases from J; junction bases left unmatched: 5. Germline CDR1 and CDR2: KGHSH and LQKENI. This CDR3 has 13 amino acids. The CDR3 loop reads CASSAGTGAEAFF. In DNA form, the CDR3 reads TGTGCCAGCTCAGCCGGGACAGGGGCGGAAGCTTTCTTT.

Many counts were recorded for this clonotype. V is TRBV11-2 and J is TRBJ2-1, with a possible D match to TRBD2 (7 bases). Germline V lookup: CDR1 SGHAT, CDR2 FQNNGV. This CDR3 region has 15 residues. Between the trimmed V and J ends, which lost 6 bases and 8 bases, there was a span of 20 bases. The CDR3 protein is CASRSFGGRIDEQFF. The CDR3 DNA sequence: TGTGCCAGCAGATCCTTCGGGGGGCGCATCGATGAGCAGTTCTTC. The full variable domain, rest sourced from reference TRBV11-2 and TRBJ2-1, is EAGVAQSPRYKIIEKRQSVAFWCNPISGHATLYWYQQILGQGPKLLIQFQNNGVVDDSQLPKDRFSAERLKGVDSTLKIQPAKLEDSAVYLCASRSFGGRIDEQFFGPGTRLTVL.

There are many counts of this clonotype. The chain recombines TRBV20-1 with TRBJ2-7, with 12 bases aligning to TRBD2. V lost 3 bases and J lost 4; bases outside the gene matches: 7. The CDR3 loop spans 15 amino acids. Germline V lookup: CDR1 DFQATT, CDR2 SNEGSKA (reference sequence). This chain's CDR3 is CSARALAGGGYEQYF. The CDR3 region has the DNA TGCAGTGCTAGGGCACTAGCGGGGGGTGGGTACGAGCAGTACTTC.

This clonotype was counted at least ten times. This sequence joins TRBV10-3 and TRBJ2-2, with 11 nucleotides matching TRBD1. Germline V lookup: CDR1 ENHRY, CDR2 SYGVKD. V lost 7 bases, J lost 12 bases, and 7 bases stayed unmatched. The length of the CDR3 is 13 residues. DNA of the CDR3: TGTGCCATCACCACGGACAGGGGGCGCAAGCTGTTTTTT. Protein product: CAITTDRGRKLFF.

The chain uses TRBV18 and TRBJ1-2; D uncertain. The CDR3 runs to 16 residues. V lost 2 bases to trimming and J lost 4 bases, with 17 bases between them. CDR1 is KGHSH and CDR2 is LQKENI in the germline V gene. The CDR3 nucleotides read TGTGCCAGCTCACCAATTTCAGTTGGGAGGACCTATGGCTACACCTTC. Translation gives CASSPISVGRTYGYTF.

This clonotype showed up just a few times. CDR3: CAISEDSYNEQFF. Here the CDR3 DNA reads TGTGCCATCAGTGAAGACAGCTACAATGAGCAGTTCTTC. The J gene is TRBJ2-1, the V gene TRBV10-3; possibly TRBD1 for D (5 bases). This CDR3 contains 13 residues. Trimming shortened V by 3 bases and J by 3 bases, and 6 bases separated the two germline ends. Germline V gene sequence: CDR1 ENHRY, CDR2 SYGVKD.

The chain is built from TRBV18 and TRBJ1-2, with 7 bases that match TRBD1. CDR3 length equals 16 residues. With 5 bases clipped from V and 3 bases from J, the junction kept 12 bases outside the gene matches. The V gene's germline CDR1 is KGHSH and CDR2 LQKENI. The CDR3 here is CASSRDSLDGDYGYTF. Written as DNA, the CDR3 is TGTGCCAGCTCAAGGGACAGCCTTGATGGAGACTATGGCTACACCTTC.

For this clonotype: A clone one base away is much larger, so this may be a read error. The chain has TRBV28 and TRBJ2-7, with TRBD2 matching 11 bases. The germline V gene has CDR1 MDHEN and CDR2 SYDVKM. CDR3 length: 17 amino acids. CDR3 in DNA: TGTGCCAGCAGTTCCCCCTTAGCGGGGGGGAATACCTACGAGCGGTACTTC. Its protein product is CASSSPLAGGNTYERYF. The full variable domain, with the rest looked up from reference TRBV28 and TRBJ2-7, is DVKVTQSSRYLVKRTGEKVFLECVQDMDHENMFWYRQDPGLGLRLIYFSYDVKMKEKGDIPEGYSVSREKKERFSLILESASTNQTSMYLCASSSPLAGGNTYERYFGPGTRLTVT.

Ten or more counts support this clonotype. This chain joins TRBV7-9 and TRBJ2-1; D perhaps matches TRBD1 (6 bases). CDR1 and CDR2 (germline): SEHNR, FQNEAQ (reference sequence). The CDR3 runs to 18 residues. V was pared by 1 base and J by 7 bases, with 23 bases between. Written as DNA, the CDR3 is TGTGCCAGCAGCTTAGGAGGCGGACAGAGACGCCTACAAAATGAGCAGTTCTTC. Translating gives CASSLGGGQRRLQNEQFF.

This clonotype has ten or more counts. The V and J genes are TRBV5-6 and TRBJ2-5; 9 bases map to TRBD1. CDR1 and CDR2 from the germline V gene are SGHDT and YYEEEE. After removal of 4 bases from V and 5 bases from J, the junction contained 9 bases not matched to a gene. The CDR3 is 15 residues long. For the CDR3, the DNA is TGTGCCAGCAGCGACCAACAGGGGGCGTGGGAGACCCAGTACTTC. This translates into CASSDQQGAWETQYF.

At least ten counts were recorded for this clonotype. The chain has TRBV6-1 and TRBJ2-5; D possibly corresponds to TRBD2 (6 bases). The V end lost 7 bases, the J end lost 1 base, and 19 bases lay between the germline ends. The CDR3 totals 16 residues. The germline V gene has CDR1 MNHNS and CDR2 SASEGT. This CDR3 reads CASMGGGSYRQETQYF. The DNA of the CDR3 is TGTGCCAGCATGGGGGGTGGGTCATACCGCCAAGAGACCCAGTACTTC.

Of note for this clonotype: A much larger clone lies a single base off, so this may be a read error. Without the conserved terminal phenylalanine or tryptophan, this CDR3 likely stems from a read error. The CDR3 DNA follows: TGTGCCTGGAGTCTCTCCGGGCGGGGTAATTCACCCCTCCACCTT. This translates into CAWSLSGRGNSPLHL. This rearrangement joins TRBV30 to TRBJ1-6; no reliable D call. V shed 2 bases and J shed 6 bases, with 14 bases lying between them. The CDR3 is 15 residues long. Looked up from germline, CDR1 is GTSNPN and CDR2 is SVGIG (reference sequence).

This clonotype was picked up a small number of times. The gene calls are TRBV27 and TRBJ1-2; D gene ambiguous. Trimming shortened V by 0 bases and J by 4 bases, and 12 bases separated the two germline ends. The CDR3 length is 15 residues. Germline CDR1 MNHEY, CDR2 SMNVEV (reference sequence). Here the CDR3 reads CASSLSSPPRYGYTF. In DNA, the CDR3 is TGTGCCAGCAGTTTATCCTCTCCACCCCGCTATGGCTACACCTTC.

This clonotype was counted between two and nine times. The chain has TRBV29-1 and TRBJ1-2; 7 bases are shared with TRBD1. The V segment lost 3 bases and the J segment 5 bases; nucleotides outside the gene matches: 6. Looked up from germline, CDR1 is SQVTM and CDR2 is ANQGSEA. This CDR3 is built from 13 residues. For the CDR3, the DNA is TGCAGCGTTGATGACCGACAGGGATATGGCTACACCTTC. It yields the protein CSVDDRQGYGYTF.

This clonotype has a handful of counts. As DNA, the CDR3 is TGTGCCAGCACCCGGGTCGGGGGGCGAAGGTACGGGGAGCTGTTTTTT. As protein: CASTRVGGRRYGELFF. J is TRBJ2-2 and V is TRBV12-3 or TRBV12-4, with D perhaps TRBD2 (7 bases). There are 16 residues in the CDR3. Trimming removed 7 bases at V and 7 bases at J, with 22 bases between.

About this clonotype: Relative to the germline gene, one junction end is altered; a read error may explain this. This sequence joins TRBV7-2 and TRBJ1-5; unclear D gene. This CDR3 comprises 13 residues. Germline CDR1 and CDR2: SGHTA and FQGNSA. The CDR3 sequence: CDTRARRNQPQHF. The CDR3 DNA sequence: TGCGATACGAGGGCGCGGAGGAATCAGCCCCAGCATTTT.

This clonotype was observed at least ten times. J is TRBJ1-2 and V is TRBV5-1; 10 bases are shared with TRBD1. V dropped 3 bases and J dropped 8; count of bases not matched to a gene: 16. Germline lookup yields CDR1 SGHRS and CDR2 YFSETQ. The CDR3 spans 17 residues. The CDR3 spells CASSSDGRDRGLRGYTF. CDR3 DNA: TGCGCCAGCAGCTCCGATGGGCGGGACAGGGGCCTGCGAGGCTACACCTTC.

This clonotype was counted ten times or more. The chain has TRBV6-1 and TRBJ2-1, with 10 positions matching TRBD2. The CDR3 loop spans 16 amino acids. Germline CDR1 and CDR2: MNHNS and SASEGT. V was clipped by 5 bases and J by 6 bases; unmatched bases: 10. The chain's CDR3 is CASSRMSGGAGNEQFF. The CDR3 bases are TGTGCCAGCAGTCGGATGAGCGGGGGGGCAGGCAATGAGCAGTTCTTC.

There are many counts of this clonotype. This chain links TRBV10-1 with TRBJ2-5; 9 bases agree with TRBD1. Per the germline V gene, CDR1 is WNHNN and CDR2 is SYGVQD (reference sequence). The CDR3 runs to 15 residues. J lost 5 bases, V lost 2 bases, and 6 bases had no gene match. CDR3 sequence reads: CASSEPTGGRETQYF. The CDR3 DNA reads TGCGCCAGCAGTGAGCCCACAGGGGGCCGGGAGACCCAGTACTTC.

This clonotype was seen repeatedly, ten times or more. This rearrangement joins TRBV29-1 to TRBJ2-3, with TRBD2 as a possible D gene (7 bases). With 4 bases removed from V and 1 base from J, the gap between germline ends came to 12 bases. The CDR3 consists of 14 residues. The germline CDR1 and CDR2 sequences are SQVTM and ANQGSEA. CDR3 DNA: TGCAGCGTTGGGGCGGGGGCGGGCACAGATACGCAGTATTTT. It translates to CSVGAGAGTDTQYF.

The gene calls are TRBV15 and TRBJ2-7; the D is unclear. V was cut by 0 bases and J by 7 bases, with 10 bases left in between. CDR1 and CDR2 (germline): LNHNV, YYDKDF (reference sequence). CDR3 length: 13 amino acids. As DNA, the CDR3 is TGTGCCACCAGCAGAGATAAGTTTGCTGAGCAGTACTTC. It yields the protein CATSRDKFAEQYF.

This clonotype has just a few counts. The chain couples TRBV5-4 to TRBJ2-3, with 11 positions matching TRBD1. CDR3 length: 16 residues. V dropped 0 bases and J dropped 5; count of bases not matched to a gene: 5. Germline values: CDR1 SGHNT, CDR2 YYREEE (reference sequence). CDR3 amino acids: CASSLAQGTGGDTQYF. The CDR3 DNA reads as TGTGCCAGCAGCTTGGCTCAAGGGACAGGGGGAGATACGCAGTATTTT. The variable domain in full, completed from reference TRBV5-4 and TRBJ2-3, reads ETGVTQSPTHLIKTRGQQVTLRCSSQSGHNTVSWYQQALGQGPQFIFQYYREEENGRGNFPPRFSGLQFPNYSSELNVNALELDDSALYLCASSLAQGTGGDTQYFGPGTRLTVL.